The next 30 T cell receptor beta chains were all read from a single sample in a study of T cell responses to AZD1222 COVID-19 vaccine. The table came from immunoSEQ multiplex PCR; TCRdb's copy has only in-frame clones and leaves some out. Among fewer than 150,000 clones listed, 89% were seen once. Specimen: peripheral blood, collected on day 0 of AZD1222 vaccination. Receptor source: an adult in good health.

In this sample, this clone turned up once. The rearrangement joins TRBV28 to TRBJ2-5; D ambiguous. Trimming removed 5 bases from V and 7 bases from J, with 11 bases in between. This CDR3 is 12 amino acids long. The germline V gene encodes CDR1 MDHEN and CDR2 SYDVKM. Written as DNA, the CDR3 is TGTGCCAGCAGTCGCGGATGGAGGACCCAGTACTTC. Translating it yields CASSRGWRTQYF.

This clone was picked up a small number of times. The V and J genes are TRBV11-2 and TRBJ2-1; a possible D gene is TRBD1 (6 bases). CDR3 size: 15 residues. Trimming removed 1 base from V and 1 base from J, with 8 bases in between. CDR1 is SGHAT and CDR2 is FQNNGV in the germline V gene. This CDR3 reads CASSLVQGSYNEQFF. CDR3 DNA sequence: TGTGCCAGCAGCTTAGTACAGGGATCCTACAATGAGCAGTTCTTC.

A single count supports this clone. V usage is TRBV3-1 (or the pseudogene TRBV3-2) and J usage is TRBJ2-5; D not resolved. The CDR3 contains 14 residues. CDR1 is LGHDT and CDR2 is YNNKEL in the germline V gene (reference sequence). Trimming shortened V by 4 bases and J by 1 base, and 10 bases separated the two germline ends. In DNA form, the CDR3 reads TGTGCCAGCAGCCGACGGACCGGCCAAGAGACCCAGTACTTC. Protein sequence: CASSRRTGQETQYF.

This sequence joins TRBV6-5 and TRBJ1-1, with 12 bases aligning to TRBD1. Germline values: CDR1 MNHEY, CDR2 SVGAGI. V shed 5 bases and J 6 bases; nucleotides not matched to a gene: 7. The CDR3 is 15 amino acids. CDR3 sequence: CASSNRDRGLPEAFF. In nucleotides, the CDR3 is TGTGCCAGCAGTAATCGGGACAGGGGGCTCCCTGAAGCTTTCTTT.

The chain carries TRBV30 and TRBJ1-5; possible D gene TRBD1, 5 bases. The germline V gene encodes CDR1 GTSNPN and CDR2 SVGIG (reference sequence). CDR3 length equals 13 residues. Trimming shortened V by 4 bases and J by 7 bases, and 14 bases separated the two germline ends. Here the CDR3 DNA reads TGTGCCTGGAACACCGGAGGGGTCCAGCCCCAGCATTTT. It yields the protein CAWNTGGVQPQHF.

CDR3 region: CASSHDRVATEAFF. The DNA for the CDR3 is TGTGCCAGCAGCCATGACAGGGTGGCCACTGAAGCTTTCTTT. The chain combines TRBV11-1 with TRBJ1-1, with 7 bases identical to TRBD1. The germline V gene encodes CDR1 SGHAT and CDR2 FQDESV (reference sequence). This CDR3 contains 14 residues. J gave up 4 bases and V 5 bases, and 7 bases lay outside the gene matches.

The chain recombines TRBV29-1 with TRBJ1-1; D gene ambiguous. Trimming stripped 8 bases from V and 1 base from J, with 11 bases between. There are 12 residues in the CDR3. Germline loops: CDR1 SQVTM, CDR2 ANQGSEA. CDR3 protein: CSSYGGNTEAFF. The CDR3 DNA follows: TGCAGCTCCTATGGAGGGAACACTGAAGCTTTCTTT.

The chain joins TRBV29-1 to TRBJ2-3; D call uncertain. Germline loops: CDR1 SQVTM, CDR2 ANQGSEA. CDR3 size: 15 residues. Trimming shortened V by 7 bases and J by 6 bases, and 23 bases separated the two germline ends. The CDR3 bases are TGCAGCGCTTTTACGACTCTGACGCCCCGCGATACGCAGTATTTT. Encoded protein: CSAFTTLTPRDTQYF.

The V call is TRBV2, the J call TRBJ1-2, with 12 positions matching TRBD1. The CDR3 is 16 amino acids. J gave up 5 bases and V 10 bases, and 14 bases lay outside the gene matches. Germline values: CDR1 SNHLY, CDR2 FYNNEI. Here the CDR3 DNA reads TGTGCCATCTATGGGGACAGGGGGCCCGGAGGGTATGGCTACACCTTC. Amino acids: CAIYGDRGPGGYGYTF.

This chain joins TRBV6-5 and TRBJ2-7; D remains unclear. Looked up from germline, CDR1 is MNHEY and CDR2 is SVGAGI. Trimming pared 6 bases from V and 3 bases from J, leaving 9 bases between. The CDR3 loop spans 12 amino acids. The CDR3, as DNA: TGTGCCAGCAGCGCCGATATCTACGAGCAGTACTTC. Its protein is CASSADIYEQYF.

This chain connects TRBV19 to TRBJ1-5; 9 bases agree with TRBD1. CDR3 length equals 20 residues. J gave up 4 bases and V 1 base, and 17 bases lay outside the gene matches. Germline V lookup: CDR1 LNHDA, CDR2 SQIVND (reference sequence). The CDR3 coding sequence is TGTGCCAGTAGTATAGGTCCGGGACAGGGTGTGAGGATGGTTAATCAGCCCCAGCATTTT. This encodes CASSIGPGQGVRMVNQPQHF.

The gene calls are TRBV5-1 and TRBJ2-7; TRBD2 aligns across 9 bases. With 4 bases clipped from V and 1 base from J, the junction kept 6 bases outside the gene matches. The length of the CDR3 is 15 residues. Germline assignment: CDR1 SGHRS and CDR2 YFSETQ. DNA of the CDR3: TGCGCCAGCAGCAGAACTAGCGGGTTATCCTACGAGCAGTACTTC. Translating gives CASSRTSGLSYEQYF. Variable domain in full (rest from reference TRBV5-1 and TRBJ2-7): KAGVTQTPRYLIKTRGQQVTLSCSPISGHRSVSWYQQTPGQGLQFLFEYFSETQRNKGNFPGRFSGRQFSNSRSEMNVSTLELGDSALYLCASSRTSGLSYEQYFGPGTRLTVT.

The chain uses TRBV5-1 and TRBJ2-3; D may be TRBD2 (6 bases). Germline lookup yields CDR1 SGHRS and CDR2 YFSETQ. The germline V and J ends were trimmed by 4 bases and 2 bases, with 14 bases remaining between them. CDR3 length equals 15 residues. CDR3 sequence (DNA): TGCGCCAGCAGCGAGACCGCGGGGATCACAGATACGCAGTATTTT. Its translation is CASSETAGITDTQYF.

The J gene is TRBJ2-5, the V gene TRBV6-5; D gene unclear. Trimming removed 4 bases at V and 1 base at J, with 4 bases between. Germline-derived CDR1 and CDR2 are MNHEY and SVGAGI. The CDR3 covers 12 residues. The CDR3 DNA follows: TGTGCCAGCAGTTCGAGCCAAGAGACCCAGTACTTC. It specifies CASSSSQETQYF.

The rearrangement joins TRBV2 to TRBJ2-3; D perhaps matches TRBD1 (6 bases). There are 16 residues in the CDR3. Germline assignment: CDR1 SNHLY and CDR2 FYNNEI. The V end lost 6 bases, the J end lost 0 bases, and 16 bases lay between the germline ends. The DNA of the CDR3 is TGTGCCAGCAGACCCAGCAGGACAGCTAGCACAGATACGCAGTATTTT. Its protein product is CASRPSRTASTDTQYF.

This chain connects TRBV7-8 to TRBJ1-6; 7 bases match TRBD1. The CDR3 is made up of 15 amino acids. The trim removed 5 bases at V and 7 bases at J, leaving 8 bases unmatched. Germline V gene lookup returns CDR1 SGHVS and CDR2 FQNEAQ. For the CDR3, the DNA is TGTGCCAGCAGCCAATACCGGGACAGAAATTCACCCCTCCACTTT. Its translation: CASSQYRDRNSPLHF.

The rearrangement links TRBV4-1 to TRBJ2-7, with TRBD1 matching 8 bases. The germline CDR1 and CDR2 sequences are MGHRA and YSYEKL. The CDR3 length is 17 residues. V shed 4 bases and J 3 bases; nucleotides not matched to a gene: 14. The CDR3 spells CASSLEPGGADDYEQYF. In DNA, the CDR3 is TGCGCCAGCAGCCTTGAGCCAGGGGGCGCCGATGACTACGAGCAGTACTTC.

The rearrangement joins TRBV7-2 to TRBJ1-5; maybe TRBD1 (5 bases). The CDR3 is 16 residues long. The V gene lost 4 bases and the J gene lost 4 bases, with 17 bases spanning the gap. Germline V gene sequence: CDR1 SGHTA, CDR2 FQGNSA. The CDR3 nucleotides are TGTGCCAGCAGCTCCACCGGGACTCCAACTAATCAGCCCCAGCATTTT. As protein: CASSSTGTPTNQPQHF. Together with reference TRBV7-2 and TRBJ1-5, the CDR3 gives the full variable domain: GAGVSQSPSNKVTEKGKDVELRCDPISGHTALYWYRQSLGQGLEFLIYFQGNSAPDKSGLPSDRFSAERTGGSVSTLTIQRTQQEDSAVYLCASSSTGTPTNQPQHFGDGTRLSIL.

The chain joins TRBV18 to TRBJ1-1; the match to TRBD1 covers 7 bases. V lost 6 bases, J lost 5 bases, and 9 bases stayed unmatched. The V gene's germline CDR1 is KGHSH and CDR2 LQKENI. The CDR3 is 14 residues long. Here the CDR3 reads CASSMTGLGTEAFF. As DNA, the CDR3 is TGTGCCAGCTCCATGACAGGGTTGGGGACTGAAGCTTTCTTT.

This clone was detected only a few times. DNA of the CDR3: TGTGCCAGCAGCGGTCAGGTCACAGATACGCAGTATTTT. It yields the protein CASSGQVTDTQYF. The V call is TRBV7-2, the J call TRBJ2-3, with D uncertain. Germline V lookup: CDR1 SGHTA, CDR2 FQGNSA. The CDR3 extends over 13 amino acids. Trimming left V 5 bases short and J 2 bases short, with 8 bases between. The full variable domain, rest sourced from reference TRBV7-2 and TRBJ2-3, is GAGVSQSPSNKVTEKGKDVELRCDPISGHTALYWYRQSLGQGLEFLIYFQGNSAPDKSGLPSDRFSAERTGGSVSTLTIQRTQQEDSAVYLCASSGQVTDTQYFGPGTRLTVL.

This clone was found once. The rearrangement links TRBV25-1 to TRBJ2-2, with D maybe TRBD1 (5 bases). The V gene's germline CDR1 is MGHDK and CDR2 SYGVNS. The CDR3 is made up of 17 amino acids. V lost 0 bases and J lost 1, with 12 bases in between. CDR3 nucleotide sequence: TGTGCCAGCAGTGAATACGGTCGAAGGGGGAACACCGGGGAGCTGTTTTTT. Translated: CASSEYGRRGNTGELFF.

The chain recombines TRBV5-6 with TRBJ2-1, with 12 positions matching TRBD2. With V trimmed by 0 bases and J by 7 bases, 8 bases remained unmatched. The germline gives CDR1 SGHDT, CDR2 YYEEEE. CDR3 length: 17 residues. CDR3 amino acids: CASSLEFGLAGGNEQFF. As DNA, the CDR3 is TGTGCCAGCAGCTTGGAGTTCGGGCTAGCGGGAGGGAATGAGCAGTTCTTC.

V and J are TRBV5-4 and TRBJ1-2, with TRBD1 matching over 7 bases. CDR1 and CDR2 from the germline V gene are SGHNT and YYREEE (reference sequence). The CDR3 runs 17 residues. V lost 5 bases, J lost 2 bases, and 15 bases stayed unmatched. The chain's CDR3 is CASSRDSASFKNYGYTF. DNA for the CDR3: TGTGCCAGCAGTCGGGACAGCGCGAGCTTTAAGAACTATGGCTACACCTTC.

CDR3 amino acids: CASSVGSLNEKLFF. For the CDR3, the DNA is TGTGCCAGCAGCGTCGGGTCCCTCAATGAAAAACTGTTTTTT. The chain uses TRBV14 and TRBJ1-4, with D unclear. The V and J ends lost 5 bases and 5 bases respectively, with 12 bases between them. Germline loops: CDR1 SGHDN, CDR2 FVKESK. The CDR3 is 14 residues long.

The chain uses TRBV6-5 and TRBJ2-3, with unresolved D. The germline CDR1 and CDR2 sequences are MNHEY and SVGAGI. The V end was cut by 4 bases, the J end by 1 base, with 15 bases between. This CDR3 region has 16 residues. The CDR3 reads CASSSPYGLGTDTQYF. CDR3 in DNA: TGTGCCAGCAGTTCCCCGTACGGGCTGGGCACAGATACGCAGTATTTT.

This clone was seen once. V usage is TRBV6-1 and J usage is TRBJ1-6, with D unresolved. The germline V gene has CDR1 MNHNS and CDR2 SASEGT. V gave up 2 bases and J gave up 9 bases, with 8 bases separating them. The CDR3 loop spans 13 amino acids. The CDR3 protein is CASSEIKGSPLHF. The CDR3 DNA reads as TGTGCCAGCAGTGAAATAAAGGGTTCACCCCTCCACTTT.

The chain has TRBV7-9 and TRBJ1-1; 8 positions match TRBD1. CDR1 and CDR2 from the germline V gene are SEHNR and FQNEAQ (reference sequence). This CDR3 spans 14 amino acids. V was clipped by 6 bases and J by 5 bases; unmatched bases: 8. CDR3 sequence reads: CASRHQGAGTEAFF. The CDR3 bases are TGTGCCAGCAGGCATCAGGGGGCCGGAACTGAAGCTTTCTTT.

In this sample, this clone turned up once. The chain has TRBV30 and TRBJ2-3, with D possibly TRBD1 on 6 matching bases. The CDR3 covers 16 residues. With 2 bases removed from V and 2 bases from J, the gap between germline ends came to 17 bases. Germline values: CDR1 GTSNPN, CDR2 SVGIG (reference sequence). This CDR3 reads CAWSHREGLSTDTQYF. For the CDR3, the DNA is TGTGCCTGGAGTCACAGGGAAGGACTCTCCACAGATACGCAGTATTTT. Variable domain in full (rest from reference TRBV30 and TRBJ2-3): SQTIHQWPATLVQPVGSPLSLECTVEGTSNPNLYWYRQAAGRGLQLLFYSVGIGQISSEVPQNLSASRPQDRQFILSSKKLLLSDSGFYLCAWSHREGLSTDTQYFGPGTRLTVL.

The V gene is TRBV19, the J gene TRBJ2-5, with 12 bases lining up with TRBD2. V lost 4 bases, J lost 5 bases, and 5 bases stayed unmatched. The CDR3 extends over 15 amino acids. Germline assignment: CDR1 LNHDA and CDR2 SQIVND (reference sequence). The CDR3 sequence: CASSTTSGRAETQYF. The CDR3 DNA follows: TGTGCCAGTAGTACGACTAGCGGGAGAGCTGAGACCCAGTACTTC.

The rearrangement links TRBV5-5 to TRBJ2-2; weak D call: TRBD1 (6 bases). The germline CDR1 and CDR2 sequences are SGHKS and YYEKEE (reference sequence). This CDR3 is built from 16 residues. V shed 4 bases and J shed 2 bases, with 15 bases lying between them. The CDR3 spells CASSPPSGQNTGELFF. CDR3 sequence (DNA): TGTGCCAGCAGCCCCCCGTCGGGACAAAACACCGGGGAGCTGTTTTTT.